This T cell receptor beta chain originates from a study of T cells and copy number aberrations in small-cell lung cancer. Study conclusions and caveats: Versus adjacent lung, tumor T-cell richness and clonality were lower; density nonsignificantly.

The protocol was immunoSEQ multiplex PCR, while the TCRdb copy is restricted to in-frame clones and leaves out a portion. The sample holds around 1,100 clones; roughly nine tenths are singletons and the top ten take 5.5% to 7.5%. The CDR3 is 14 amino acids. Trimming stripped 3 bases from V and 5 bases from J, with 14 bases between. Germline loops: CDR1 SGDLS, CDR2 YYNGEE. As regards this clone: Its cognate antigen is unknown.

This TCR derives from a man aged 60-69 years with small cell lung cancer. V is TRBV9 and J is TRBJ1-1; tentative D call: TRBD1 (5 bases). The sample was tumor tissue. Here the CDR3 reads CASSGGEPGTEAFF. CDR3 nucleotides: TGTGCCAGCAGCGGAGGGGAGCCCGGAACTGAAGCTTTCTTT.